This T cell receptor (beta chain) appears in the sequencing data of a study of Ad26.COV2.S vaccination and SARS-CoV-2 variants (dated by TCRdb to the early 2020s). For the wider study: Vaccine-arm donors came from COV1001, a multicentre, randomized, double-blind, placebo-controlled phase I-IIa trial of Ad26.COV2.S in healthy adults. Ad26.COV2.S was administered intramuscularly at 5 x 10^10 or 1 x 10^11 viral particles, either as a single shot or as two shots given 56 days apart. TCRbeta repertoire sequencing served as the tool for gauging how specific and how broad the SARS-CoV-2-reactive T cell receptors were following Ad26.COV2.S vaccination. The TCR-sequenced set comprised approximately 32 samples: around 20 Ad26.COV2.S vaccine recipients, 5 placebo recipients and 8 SARS-CoV-2 convalescent individuals. Trial participants were randomized into five groups of five: low-dose or high-dose Ad26.COV2.S given once or twice, or placebo on both occasions. Investigators did not know the trial group allocation while performing experiments and assessing outcomes. Results the study describes overall, beyond this receptor: The study was not powered to compare responses between vaccine doses or regimens. It was noted by the authors that total T cell responses may have been underestimated by the TCR breadth and depth analyses. Substantial breadth of spike-specific CD8+ and CD4+ T cell responses was reported after vaccination. Higher spike-specific TCR breadth was observed in Ad26.COV2.S recipients than in placebo recipients (P = 0.0014). Non-spike TCR breadth was comparable between vaccine and placebo recipients, consistent with the vaccine containing only spike.

Cut back by 2 bases and 7 bases, the V and J ends lie 15 bases apart. CDR3 length: 15 amino acids, cysteine to phenylalanine. The kept DNA is CDR3 alone, 45 bases in frame from the first base. CDR1 and CDR2 were assigned from the germline V gene as SGHTA and FQGNSA. Details on this clone: Its antigen is unknown. The sample holds no much larger clone one base away, and base qualities are not on file.

The immunoSEQ Assay was the method used to sequence TCRbeta CDR3 regions. After extraction, genomic DNA underwent amplification by bias-controlled multiplex PCR, followed by high-throughput sequencing. As for the original processing: To quantify the absolute abundance of each unique TCRbeta CDR3 region, sequences were collapsed and filtered. T cell fraction was estimated by normalization of TCRbeta template counts to usable DNA, with usable DNA being measured through amplification of reference genes present in all nucleated cells. Repertoire TCRs were annotated as SARS-CoV-2-specific by exact matching of V gene, CDR3 amino acid sequence and J gene to a known reactive TCR set. MIRA supplied the reference SARS-CoV-2 TCR set, which was filtered for enrichment in COVID-19-positive ImmuneCODE repertoires so that public or cross-reactive TCRs were removed. Drawing on the MIRA antigens, annotated TCRs were analysed further at the level of specific ORF or position within ORF. Breadth was defined as annotated unique rearrangements over total unique productive rearrangements; depth was the summed frequency of those rearrangements. Two-sided Wilcoxon rank-sum tests were applied when comparing TCR breadth between groups. TCRdb's version of the immuneACCESS table is confined to in-frame rearrangements and falls short of the full clone set. An unresolved V gene accounts for under half of the shortfall where checked; the remainder is of unknown origin. That table supplies the V and J calls and clone size; D and trimming were determined from the DNA. This sample is represented by 450,000 to 550,000 clones; approximately 89% of them were singletons. Of the sample, about 2.4% falls within the top ten clones.

Interpreted using the paper, the treatment or condition label stands for: approximately 18 received Ad26.COV2.S at low or high dose, single or two shots; several received placebo; per-sample allocation not given. Repertoires of vaccine and placebo recipients were sequenced from samples collected on day 63 after the first injection. Cohort 1b enrolled 25 or so adults aged 18-55 years at a single site in Boston, USA, between 29 July and 7 August 2020. Ad26.COV2.S was a replication-incompetent adenovirus type 26 vector that expressed a prefusion-stabilized SARS-CoV-2 spike protein derived from the original Wuhan strain.

The chain couples TRBV7-2 to TRBJ2-1; TRBD2 could be the D gene, as 6 bases match. Sequencing was performed on peripheral blood, taken in a trial of Ad26.COV2.S vaccine versus placebo. This clonotype originated in a person between 18 and 65 years old who received the Ad26.COV2.S COVID-19 vaccine or a placebo. The nucleotide sequence is TGTGCCAGCAGCTTAATAGTCGGGGGAAGTAATGAGCAGTTCTTC. Translated, this is CASSLIVGGSNEQFF.